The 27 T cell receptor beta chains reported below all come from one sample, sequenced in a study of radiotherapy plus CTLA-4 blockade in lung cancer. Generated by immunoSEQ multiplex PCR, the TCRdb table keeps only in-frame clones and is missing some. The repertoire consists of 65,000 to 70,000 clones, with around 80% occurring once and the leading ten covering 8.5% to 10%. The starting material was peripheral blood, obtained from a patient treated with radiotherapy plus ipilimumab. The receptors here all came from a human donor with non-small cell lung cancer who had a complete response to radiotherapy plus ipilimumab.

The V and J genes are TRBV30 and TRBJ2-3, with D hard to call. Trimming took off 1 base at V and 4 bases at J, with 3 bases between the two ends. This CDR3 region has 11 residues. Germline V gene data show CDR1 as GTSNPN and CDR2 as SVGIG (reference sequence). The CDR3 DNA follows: TGTGCCTGGAGTGCGCCAGATACGCAGTATTTT. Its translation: CAWSAPDTQYF.

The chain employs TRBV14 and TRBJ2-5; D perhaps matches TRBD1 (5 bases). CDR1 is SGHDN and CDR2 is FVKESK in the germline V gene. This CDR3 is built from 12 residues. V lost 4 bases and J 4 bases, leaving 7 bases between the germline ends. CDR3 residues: CASSRGRETQYF. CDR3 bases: TGTGCCAGCAGCCGGGGCCGAGAGACCCAGTACTTC.

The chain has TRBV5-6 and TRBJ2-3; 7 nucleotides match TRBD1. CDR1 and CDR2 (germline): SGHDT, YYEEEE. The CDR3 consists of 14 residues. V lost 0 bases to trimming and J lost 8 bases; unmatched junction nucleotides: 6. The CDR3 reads CASSLDRGLGTQYF. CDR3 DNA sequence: TGTGCCAGCAGCTTGGACAGGGGTTTGGGTACGCAGTATTTT. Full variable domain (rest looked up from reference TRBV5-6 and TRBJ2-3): DAGVTQSPTHLIKTRGQQVTLRCSPKSGHDTVSWYQQALGQGPQFIFQYYEEEERQRGNFPDRFSGHQFPNYSSELNVNALLLGDSALYLCASSLDRGLGTQYFGPGTRLTVL.

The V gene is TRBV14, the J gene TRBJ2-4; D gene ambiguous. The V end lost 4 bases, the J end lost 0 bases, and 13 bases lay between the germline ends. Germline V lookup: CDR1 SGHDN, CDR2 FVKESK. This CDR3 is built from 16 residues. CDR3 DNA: TGTGCCAGCAGCCCCCCCCGACAACTAGCCAAAAACATTCAGTACTTC. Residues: CASSPPRQLAKNIQYF.

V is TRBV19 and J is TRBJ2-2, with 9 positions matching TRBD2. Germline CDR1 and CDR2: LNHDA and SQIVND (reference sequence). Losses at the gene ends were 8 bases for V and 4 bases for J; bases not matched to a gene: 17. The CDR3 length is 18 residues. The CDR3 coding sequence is TGTGCCAGTGAATTCGGGACTAGCCGGCCTCGCGGCACCGGGGAGCTGTTTTTT. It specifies CASEFGTSRPRGTGELFF.

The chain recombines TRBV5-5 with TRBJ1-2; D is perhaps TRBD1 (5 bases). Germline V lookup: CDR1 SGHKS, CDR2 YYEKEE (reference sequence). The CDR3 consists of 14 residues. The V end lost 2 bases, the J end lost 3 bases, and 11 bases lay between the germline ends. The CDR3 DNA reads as TGTGCCAGCAGCTTCGCGGGACGTGACTATGGCTACACCTTC. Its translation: CASSFAGRDYGYTF.

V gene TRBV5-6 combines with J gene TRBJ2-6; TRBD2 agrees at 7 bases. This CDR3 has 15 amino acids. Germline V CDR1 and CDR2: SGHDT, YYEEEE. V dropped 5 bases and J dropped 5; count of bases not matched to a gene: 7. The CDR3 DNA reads TGTGCCAGCAGTTGGAGGGGACTAAGGGCCAACGTCCTGACTTTC. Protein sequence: CASSWRGLRANVLTF.

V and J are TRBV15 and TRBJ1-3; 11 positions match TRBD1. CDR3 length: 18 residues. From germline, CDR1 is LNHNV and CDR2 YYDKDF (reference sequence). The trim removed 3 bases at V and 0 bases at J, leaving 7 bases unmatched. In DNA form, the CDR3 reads TGTGCCACCAGCAGGTGGATGGGACAGGGGGTCTCTGGAAACACCATATATTTT. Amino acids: CATSRWMGQGVSGNTIYF.

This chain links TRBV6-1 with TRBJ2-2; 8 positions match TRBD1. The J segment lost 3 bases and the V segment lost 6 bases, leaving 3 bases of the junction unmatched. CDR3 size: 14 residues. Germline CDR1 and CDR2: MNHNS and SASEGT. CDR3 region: CASRVTGDTGELFF. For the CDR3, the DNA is TGTGCCAGCAGAGTGACAGGGGACACCGGGGAGCTGTTTTTT.

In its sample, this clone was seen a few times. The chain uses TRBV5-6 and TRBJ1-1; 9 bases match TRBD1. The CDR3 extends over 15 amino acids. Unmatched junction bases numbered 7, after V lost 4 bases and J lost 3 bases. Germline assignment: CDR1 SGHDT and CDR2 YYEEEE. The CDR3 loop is CASSPGTGRDTEAFF. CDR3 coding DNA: TGTGCCAGCAGCCCAGGGACAGGGCGGGACACTGAAGCTTTCTTT.

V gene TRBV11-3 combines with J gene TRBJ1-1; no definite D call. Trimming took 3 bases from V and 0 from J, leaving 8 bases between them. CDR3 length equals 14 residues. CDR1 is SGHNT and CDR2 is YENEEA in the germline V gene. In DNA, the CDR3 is TGTGCCAGCAGCTTGACTGAGCTGAACACTGAAGCTTTCTTT. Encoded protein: CASSLTELNTEAFF.

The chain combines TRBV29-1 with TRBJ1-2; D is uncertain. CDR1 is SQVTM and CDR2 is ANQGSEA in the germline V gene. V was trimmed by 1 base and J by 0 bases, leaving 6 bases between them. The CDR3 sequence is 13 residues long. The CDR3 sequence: CSVEVATNYGYTF. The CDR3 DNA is TGCAGCGTTGAAGTTGCAACTAACTATGGCTACACCTTC.

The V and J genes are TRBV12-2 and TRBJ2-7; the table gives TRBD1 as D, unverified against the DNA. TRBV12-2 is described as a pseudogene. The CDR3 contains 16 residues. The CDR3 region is CASRLVKQEPYYEQYV. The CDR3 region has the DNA TGTGCAAGTCGCTTAGTAAAACAGGAGCCCTACTACGAGCAGTACGTC.

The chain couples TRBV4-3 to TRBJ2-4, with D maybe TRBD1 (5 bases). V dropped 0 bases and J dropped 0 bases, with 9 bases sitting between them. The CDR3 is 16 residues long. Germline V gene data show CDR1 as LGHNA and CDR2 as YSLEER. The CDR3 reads CASSQERQIAKNIQYF. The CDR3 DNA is TGCGCCAGCAGCCAAGAAAGACAGATAGCCAAAAACATTCAGTACTTC.

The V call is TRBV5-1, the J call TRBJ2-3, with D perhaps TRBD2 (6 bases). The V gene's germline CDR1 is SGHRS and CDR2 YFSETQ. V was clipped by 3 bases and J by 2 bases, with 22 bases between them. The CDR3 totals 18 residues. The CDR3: CASSSLGEAGPFTDTQYF. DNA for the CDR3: TGCGCCAGCAGCTCCCTTGGGGAAGCGGGCCCCTTCACAGATACGCAGTATTTT.

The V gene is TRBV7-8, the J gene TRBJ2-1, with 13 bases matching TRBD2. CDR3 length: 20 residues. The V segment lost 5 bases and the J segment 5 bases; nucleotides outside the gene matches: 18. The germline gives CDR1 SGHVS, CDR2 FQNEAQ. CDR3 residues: CASSVGLAGAIMRENNEQFF. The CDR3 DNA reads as TGTGCCAGCAGCGTCGGACTAGCGGGGGCGATAATGAGGGAAAACAATGAGCAGTTCTTC.

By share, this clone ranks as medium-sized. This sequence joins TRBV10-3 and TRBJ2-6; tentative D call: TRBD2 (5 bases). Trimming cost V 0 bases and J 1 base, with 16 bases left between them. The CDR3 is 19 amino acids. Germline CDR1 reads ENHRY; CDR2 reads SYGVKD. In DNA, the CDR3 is TGTGCCATCAGTGAGTCAGGTCCGGGGTCTGAATCTGGGGCCAACGTCCTGACTTTC. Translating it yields CAISESGPGSESGANVLTF.

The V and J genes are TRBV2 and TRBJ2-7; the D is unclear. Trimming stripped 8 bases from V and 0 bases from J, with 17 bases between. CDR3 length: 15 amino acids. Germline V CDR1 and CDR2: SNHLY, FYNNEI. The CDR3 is CASVGWQISSYEQYF. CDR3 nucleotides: TGTGCCAGCGTCGGTTGGCAGATAAGCTCCTACGAGCAGTACTTC.

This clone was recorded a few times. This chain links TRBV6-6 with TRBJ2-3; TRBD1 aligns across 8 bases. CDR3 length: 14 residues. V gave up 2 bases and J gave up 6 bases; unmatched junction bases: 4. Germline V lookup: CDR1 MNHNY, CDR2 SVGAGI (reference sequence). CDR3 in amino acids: CASSYPQGADTQYF. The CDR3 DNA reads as TGTGCCAGCAGTTACCCGCAGGGGGCGGATACGCAGTATTTT.

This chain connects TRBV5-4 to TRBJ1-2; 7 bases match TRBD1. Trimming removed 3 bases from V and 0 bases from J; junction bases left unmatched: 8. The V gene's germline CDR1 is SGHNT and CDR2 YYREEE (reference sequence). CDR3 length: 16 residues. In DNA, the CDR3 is TGTGCCAGCAGCTCATCCCGACAGGGAACTAACTATGGCTACACCTTC. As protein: CASSSSRQGTNYGYTF.

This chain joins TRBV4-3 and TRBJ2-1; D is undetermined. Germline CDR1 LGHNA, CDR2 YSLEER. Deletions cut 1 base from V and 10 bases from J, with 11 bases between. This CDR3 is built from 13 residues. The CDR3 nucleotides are TGCGCCAGCAGCCAAGTTCCGAAGAGCGAGCAGTTCTTC. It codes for CASSQVPKSEQFF.

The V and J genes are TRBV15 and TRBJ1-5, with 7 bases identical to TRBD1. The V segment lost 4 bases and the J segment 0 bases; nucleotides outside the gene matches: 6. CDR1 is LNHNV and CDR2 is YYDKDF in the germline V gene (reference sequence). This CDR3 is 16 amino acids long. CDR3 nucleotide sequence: TGTGCCACCAGCACCGGGACAGCTAATAGCAATCAGCCCCAGCATTTT. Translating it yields CATSTGTANSNQPQHF. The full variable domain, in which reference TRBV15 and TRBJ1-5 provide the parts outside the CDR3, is DAMVIQNPRYQVTQFGKPVTLSCSQTLNHNVMYWYQQKSSQAPKLLFHYYDKDFNNEADTPDNFQSRRPNTSFCFLDIRSPGLGDTAMYLCATSTGTANSNQPQHFGDGTRLSIL.

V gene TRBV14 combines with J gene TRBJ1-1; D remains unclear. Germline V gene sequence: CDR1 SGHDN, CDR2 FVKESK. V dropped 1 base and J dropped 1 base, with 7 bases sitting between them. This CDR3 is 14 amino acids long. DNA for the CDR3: TGTGCCAGCAGCCAAGGACGGCAGAACACTGAAGCTTTCTTT. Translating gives CASSQGRQNTEAFF.

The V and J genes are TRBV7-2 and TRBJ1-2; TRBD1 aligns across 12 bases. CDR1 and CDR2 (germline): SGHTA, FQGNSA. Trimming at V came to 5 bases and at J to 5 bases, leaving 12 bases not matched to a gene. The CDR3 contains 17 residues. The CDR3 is CASSHPGTGGLWYGYTF. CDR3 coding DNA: TGTGCCAGCAGCCACCCGGGGACAGGGGGCCTTTGGTATGGCTACACCTTC.

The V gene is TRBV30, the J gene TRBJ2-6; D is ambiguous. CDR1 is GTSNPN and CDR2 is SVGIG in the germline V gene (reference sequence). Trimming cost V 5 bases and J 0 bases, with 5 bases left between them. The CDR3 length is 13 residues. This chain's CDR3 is CAWGNSGANVLTF. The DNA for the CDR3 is TGTGCCTGGGGGAACTCTGGGGCCAACGTCCTGACTTTC.

In DNA, the CDR3 is TGTGCCAGCAGTTTTGCTAGCGATGAGCAGTTCTTC. Translation: CASSFASDEQFF. This chain uses TRBV27 with TRBJ2-1, with D possibly matching TRBD2 (6 bases). Germline V gene lookup returns CDR1 MNHEY and CDR2 SMNVEV (reference sequence). This CDR3 spans 12 amino acids. V was clipped by 3 bases and J by 8 bases, with 8 bases between them.

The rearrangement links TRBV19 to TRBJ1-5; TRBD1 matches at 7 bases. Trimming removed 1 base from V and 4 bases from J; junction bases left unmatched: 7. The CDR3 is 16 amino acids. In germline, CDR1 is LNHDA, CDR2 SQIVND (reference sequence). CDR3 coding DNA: TGTGCCAGTAGTATAGGGATACGACAGGGTAATCAGCCCCAGCATTTT. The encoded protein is CASSIGIRQGNQPQHF.